Below are 25 T cell receptor beta chains sequenced from a single sample in a study. One entry per CDR3 protein results from TCRdb running MiXCR on the 5' RACE reads. This sample has approximately 12,000 distinct CDR3 sequences, with approximately 50% found just once. The sorted Tregs were CD4+CD25+CD127-/low cells. Sequenced sample: tumor-infiltrating Tregs sorted from the breast tumor. The receptors come from a female donor with breast cancer.

The rearrangement links TRBV7-9 to TRBJ1-2; 8 bases match TRBD1. J lost 8 bases, V lost 3 bases, and 8 bases had no gene match. Germline lookup yields CDR1 SEHNR and CDR2 FQNEAQ (reference sequence). This CDR3 is 14 amino acids long. CDR3 protein: CASSFLQDRGGYTF. Here the CDR3 DNA reads TGTGCCAGCAGCTTCCTCCAAGACAGGGGCGGCTACACCTTC.

V gene TRBV7-2 combines with J gene TRBJ2-6, with 8 bases aligning to TRBD1. From germline, CDR1 is SGHTA and CDR2 FQGNSA. V shed 0 bases and J 0 bases; nucleotides not matched to a gene: 7. The CDR3 loop spans 19 amino acids. The CDR3 sequence: CASSLAGTGRASGANVLTF. In DNA form, the CDR3 reads TGTGCCAGCAGCTTAGCGGGGACAGGCAGGGCCTCTGGGGCCAACGTCCTGACTTTC.

This clonotype was seen only a few times. J is TRBJ2-3 and V is TRBV6-4; TRBD2 matches 8 bases. The germline CDR1 and CDR2 sequences are MRHNA and SNTAGT. The CDR3 contains 16 residues. With 6 bases clipped from V and 1 base from J, the junction kept 9 bases outside the gene matches. The CDR3 DNA follows: TGTGCCAGCAGCCCCCGGGCGGGGGGTGGCACAGATACGCAGTATTTT. It codes for CASSPRAGGGTDTQYF.

About this clonotype itself: The junction does not match germline at one end; this may be a read error. The chain recombines TRBV4-2 with TRBJ2-2, with D maybe TRBD1 (6 bases). The germline V gene has CDR1 LGHNA and CDR2 YNFKEQ. The CDR3 is made up of 17 amino acids. The DNA for the CDR3 is TGCGCCAGCAGCCAAGATGTGAGGACAGAGGGGGCCGGGGAGCTGTTTTTT. Amino acids: CASSQDVRTEGAGELFF.

This chain connects TRBV6-5 to TRBJ1-2, with D possibly matching TRBD1 (6 bases). This CDR3 is 13 amino acids long. The germline V and J ends were trimmed by 3 bases and 10 bases, with 15 bases remaining between them. Germline V CDR1 and CDR2: MNHEY, SVGAGI. The CDR3 reads CASSYRNRDTYTF. The DNA of the CDR3 is TGTGCCAGCAGTTATCGCAACAGGGATACCTACACCTTC.

The chain couples TRBV12-3 or TRBV12-4 to TRBJ1-2, with 7 bases identical to TRBD1. The V gene end was trimmed by 5 bases and the J gene end by 2 bases; junction bases not matched to a gene: 5. This CDR3 has 14 amino acids. CDR3 sequence reads: CASSPPTGNYGYTF. CDR3 DNA sequence: TGTGCCAGCAGTCCTCCGACAGGGAACTATGGCTACACCTTC.

The V call is TRBV29-1, the J call TRBJ2-1; possibly TRBD1 or TRBD2 for D (5 bases each). Germline CDR1 and CDR2: SQVTM and ANQGSEA. V lost 5 bases and J 9 bases, leaving 20 bases between the germline ends. CDR3 length equals 14 residues. The CDR3, as DNA: TGCAGCGTTTCATCCGGGACCTTACTGATTGAGCAGTTCTTC. It specifies CSVSSGTLLIEQFF.

This clonotype was recorded a few times. V and J are TRBV18 and TRBJ2-3; possible D gene TRBD2, 6 bases. The CDR3 extends over 15 amino acids. Per the germline V gene, CDR1 is KGHSH and CDR2 is LQKENI. Trimming shortened V by 3 bases and J by 2 bases, and 12 bases separated the two germline ends. The CDR3 here is CASSPVAGNTDTQYF. Written as DNA, the CDR3 is TGTGCCAGCTCACCGGTTGCGGGAAACACAGATACGCAGTATTTT.

CDR3 in DNA: TGTGCCAGCCGCCGATCTCATACCTCCTACAATGAGCAGTTCTTC. Encoded protein: CASRRSHTSYNEQFF. This chain joins TRBV6-2 or TRBV6-3 and TRBJ2-1; D gene unclear. V was clipped by 8 bases and J by 0 bases, with 14 bases between them. Germline-derived CDR1 and CDR2 are MNHEY and SVGEGT. The CDR3 totals 15 residues.

The chain couples TRBV5-1 to TRBJ2-3, with 7 positions matching TRBD2. This CDR3 contains 16 residues. Unmatched junction bases numbered 6, after V lost 2 bases and J lost 0 bases. CDR1 is SGHRS and CDR2 is YFSETQ in the germline V gene. CDR3 sequence: CASSFRAGLSTDTQYF. CDR3 DNA: TGCGCCAGCAGCTTCCGAGCGGGACTGAGCACAGATACGCAGTATTTT. Filled out from reference TRBV5-1 and TRBJ2-3, the complete variable domain reads KAGVTQTPRYLIKTRGQQVTLSCSPISGHRSVSWYQQTPGQGLQFLFEYFSETQRNKGNFPGRFSGRQFSNSRSEMNVSTLELGDSALYLCASSFRAGLSTDTQYFGPGTRLTVL.

This chain joins TRBV20-1 and TRBJ2-1; 9 nucleotides agree with TRBD2. The CDR3 spans 15 residues. CDR1 and CDR2 from the germline V gene are DFQATT and SNEGSKA (reference sequence). With V trimmed by 3 bases and J by 6 bases, 9 bases remained unmatched. The CDR3 nucleotides read TGCAGTGCTAGCCCAGCGGGAGGCGGAGTCAATGAGCAGTTCTTC. Amino acid sequence: CSASPAGGGVNEQFF.

The CDR3 coding sequence is TGCAGTGCCCGGACAGGGTCCAAAAACATTCAGTACTTC. The encoded protein is CSARTGSKNIQYF. The rearrangement joins TRBV20-1 to TRBJ2-4; TRBD1 agrees at 8 bases. Trimming at V came to 6 bases and at J to 2 bases, leaving 3 bases not matched to a gene. The V gene's germline CDR1 is DFQATT and CDR2 SNEGSKA (reference sequence). The length of the CDR3 is 13 residues.

The chain combines TRBV29-1 with TRBJ2-3, with 7 bases matching TRBD2. Germline assignment: CDR1 SQVTM and CDR2 ANQGSEA. The V gene end was trimmed by 4 bases and the J gene end by 4 bases; junction bases not matched to a gene: 8. The CDR3 is 14 residues long. CDR3 DNA sequence: TGCAGCGTTGCGGCGGGAGCTCGGGCAGATACGCAGTATTTT. It specifies CSVAAGARADTQYF.

The chain links TRBV5-1 to TRBJ2-1; the match to TRBD1 covers 8 bases. Trimming took 4 bases from V and 8 from J; bases not matched to a gene: 8. The germline V gene encodes CDR1 SGHRS and CDR2 YFSETQ. The CDR3 loop spans 14 amino acids. The CDR3: CASSPGQGWDEQFF. DNA of the CDR3: TGCGCCAGCAGCCCCGGACAGGGCTGGGATGAGCAGTTCTTC.

This chain connects TRBV11-3 to TRBJ2-1; 7 nucleotides align to TRBD2. The CDR3 extends over 12 amino acids. The J segment lost 9 bases and the V segment lost 8 bases, leaving 7 bases of the junction unmatched. The germline gives CDR1 SGHNT, CDR2 YENEEA. The chain's CDR3 is CASSWEGSEQFF. CDR3 DNA sequence: TGTGCCAGCTCATGGGAGGGCAGTGAGCAGTTCTTC.

This clonotype was counted a few times. The rearrangement uses TRBV5-5 and TRBJ2-7; 8 nucleotides align to TRBD1. V shed 4 bases, J shed 0 bases, and the junction held 15 bases outside the gene matches. Germline CDR1 reads SGHKS; CDR2 reads YYEKEE (reference sequence). The length of the CDR3 is 18 residues. CDR3 DNA: TGTGCCAGCAGCAGGGACAGGAAGGGGAAAGGGAGCTCCTACGAGCAGTACGTC. It codes for CASSRDRKGKGSSYEQYV.

In this sample, this clonotype is medium-sized (0.01 to 0.1%). The genes are TRBV6-1 and TRBJ2-1; 8 nucleotides agree with TRBD2. CDR3 length: 16 residues. The ends lost 7 bases at V and 6 bases at J; junction bases unmatched: 14. CDR1 is MNHNS and CDR2 is SASEGT in the germline V gene. CDR3 region: CASTRLATQRGNEQFF. In nucleotides, the CDR3 is TGTGCCAGCACTCGACTAGCGACCCAACGGGGCAATGAGCAGTTCTTC.

The V call is TRBV7-3, the J call TRBJ2-1; no reliable D call. There are 16 residues in the CDR3. The V gene's germline CDR1 is SGHTA and CDR2 FQGTGA. Deletions cut 3 bases from V and 6 bases from J, with 18 bases between. This CDR3 is CASSLPPVLRVNEQFF. The DNA for the CDR3 is TGTGCCAGCAGCTTGCCTCCTGTACTAAGGGTCAATGAGCAGTTCTTC.

The table lists this clonotype with a few counts. The gene calls are TRBV24-1 and TRBJ2-1; 12 nucleotides align to TRBD2. Unmatched junction bases numbered 14, after V lost 4 bases and J lost 8 bases. Germline V gene sequence: CDR1 KGHDR, CDR2 SFDVKD. This CDR3 has 18 amino acids. In nucleotides, the CDR3 is TGTGCCACCAGTGACCCGCTAGCGGGAGGGCGAAAGCGGGATGAGCAGTTCTTC. It translates to CATSDPLAGGRKRDEQFF.

This chain uses TRBV20-1 with TRBJ2-3; 8 bases fit TRBD2. Germline V gene lookup returns CDR1 DFQATT and CDR2 SNEGSKA (reference sequence). The J segment lost 6 bases and the V segment lost 3 bases, leaving 8 bases of the junction unmatched. The CDR3 has 14 residues. The CDR3 sequence: CSASLPGGSDTQYF. In nucleotides, the CDR3 is TGCAGTGCTAGTCTTCCGGGAGGGTCGGATACGCAGTATTTT.

The chain has TRBV5-1 and TRBJ2-1; TRBD1 matches at 7 bases. Germline loops: CDR1 SGHRS, CDR2 YFSETQ. The length of the CDR3 is 13 residues. The trim removed 1 base at V and 9 bases at J, leaving 4 bases unmatched. The CDR3 DNA reads as TGCGCCAGCAGCTTGACGACAGGGCGTGAGCAGTTCTTC. The encoded protein is CASSLTTGREQFF.

This clonotype was counted between two and nine times. The DNA for the CDR3 is TGTGCCAGCAGCCTCAAGCCCCATGAGCAGTTCTTC. It is translated as CASSLKPHEQFF. The gene calls are TRBV12-3 or TRBV12-4 and TRBJ2-1, with D unresolved. V lost 6 bases to trimming and J lost 8 bases, with 11 bases between them. CDR3 length: 12 amino acids.

The CDR3 is CASSLSGQGVDETQYF. The CDR3 DNA is TGCGCCAGCAGCTTGTCGGGACAGGGTGTAGATGAGACCCAGTACTTC. The chain recombines TRBV5-1 with TRBJ2-5; 9 bases are shared with TRBD1. The CDR3 sequence is 16 residues long. V lost 1 base to trimming and J lost 5 bases; unmatched junction nucleotides: 9. In germline, CDR1 is SGHRS, CDR2 YFSETQ.

The chain carries TRBV10-2 and TRBJ2-3; no definite D call. The length of the CDR3 is 11 residues. V shed 5 bases and J shed 2 bases, with 2 bases lying between them. CDR1 is WSHSY, CDR2 SAAADI, per germline. The CDR3 protein is CASSHTDTQYF. The CDR3 DNA follows: TGCGCCAGCAGTCACACAGATACGCAGTATTTT.

This clonotype appeared once. The CDR3 loop reads CASSPNLLAQETQYF. The CDR3 bases are TGTGCCAGCAGCCCCAACCTACTCGCCCAAGAGACCCAGTACTTC. The chain employs TRBV7-9 and TRBJ2-5; unclear D gene. This CDR3 has 15 residues. V gave up 5 bases and J gave up 1 base, with 14 bases separating them. Per the germline V gene, CDR1 is SEHNR and CDR2 is FQNEAQ (reference sequence).